A selection of T cell receptor beta chains follows, all from one sample in a study of immune reconstitution after stem cell transplant in scleroderma. From the RT-PCR reads, TCRdb called clonotypes with MiXCR, one entry per CDR3 protein. The sample records roughly 1,600 distinct CDR3 sequences, around 7.7% being singletons. This material was acquired before or after autologous hematopoietic stem cell transplantation (not recorded which). The receptors were gathered from a male donor with systemic sclerosis. Both conserved end residues are part of each CDR3. The order of the fields is CDR3 DNA, CDR3 protein, V gene, J gene, clone size, D gene. The D gene is left open where the match is weak. Clone size is not always given. Where it is, it says once, few, many or a class for expanded clones.

CDR3nt: TGTGCCAGCAGCTTAGATCTGACAGGGAACACTGAAGCTTTCTTT
CDR3aa: CASSLDLTGNTEAFF
v_gene: TRBV11-3
j_gene: TRBJ1-1
abundance: medium-sized
d_gene: .

CDR3nt: TGTGCCAGCAGTTACGGTGGTAGCGGGGGACCCACAGATACGCAGTATTTT
CDR3aa: CASSYGGSGGPTDTQYF
v_gene: TRBV6-5
j_gene: TRBJ2-3
abundance: medium-sized
d_gene: TRBD2

CDR3nt: TGCAGTGCTACGACCGATAACGCCGGGGAGCTGTTTTTT
CDR3aa: CSATTDNAGELFF
v_gene: TRBV20-1
j_gene: TRBJ2-2
abundance: medium-sized
d_gene: .

CDR3nt: TGTGCCACCCTCTCTGGAAACACCATATATTTT
CDR3aa: CATLSGNTIYF
v_gene: TRBV12-3/TRBV12-4
j_gene: TRBJ1-3
abundance: medium-sized
d_gene: .

CDR3nt: TGTGCCAGCAGCTTAAATACGGGGGACACAGATACGCAGTATTTT
CDR3aa: CASSLNTGDTDTQYF
v_gene: TRBV7-9
j_gene: TRBJ2-3
abundance: medium-sized
d_gene: .

CDR3nt: TGTGCGACTGGGCAGGGGGCATTCAATGAGCAGTTCTTC
CDR3aa: CATGQGAFNEQFF
v_gene: TRBV25-1
j_gene: TRBJ2-1
abundance: medium-sized
d_gene: TRBD1

CDR3nt: TGTGCCAGCAGCGGGACTCAGGGGGAGTATTTT
CDR3aa: CASSGTQGEYF
v_gene: TRBV5-4
j_gene: TRBJ2-3
abundance: few
d_gene: .

CDR3nt: TGTGCCAGCAGCTTGATCCGAGCGTATATAGATACGCAGTATTTT
CDR3aa: CASSLIRAYIDTQYF
v_gene: TRBV5-6
j_gene: TRBJ2-3
abundance: medium-sized
d_gene: .

CDR3nt: TGCAGTGCTAGGACCAGAGGGGATACGCAGTATTTT
CDR3aa: CSARTRGDTQYF
v_gene: TRBV20-1
j_gene: TRBJ2-3
abundance: medium-sized
d_gene: .

CDR3nt: TGCAGTGCTAGAGATCCGGTCAGAAGCAATCAGCCCCAGCATTTT
CDR3aa: CSARDPVRSNQPQHF
v_gene: TRBV20-1
j_gene: TRBJ1-5
abundance: medium-sized
d_gene: .

CDR3nt: TGTGCCAGCAGCTTATTGACAGGGATTCCTGAAGCTTTCTTT
CDR3aa: CASSLLTGIPEAFF
v_gene: TRBV7-9
j_gene: TRBJ1-1
abundance: many
d_gene: TRBD1

CDR3nt: TGCAGTGCTACAGGACAGTTCCCAGTCACCAGCACAGATACGCAGTATTTT
CDR3aa: CSATGQFPVTSTDTQYF
v_gene: TRBV20-1
j_gene: TRBJ2-3
abundance: medium-sized
d_gene: .

CDR3nt: TGCAGTGCTAGAGATCAGGCTAGCGGGGAGTCCTACGAGCAGTACTTC
CDR3aa: CSARDQASGESYEQYF
v_gene: TRBV20-1
j_gene: TRBJ2-7
abundance: .
d_gene: TRBD2

CDR3nt: TGTGCCAGCAGCCCAAGTGACAGGGGCCTTAGCTCCTACGAGCAGTACTTC
CDR3aa: CASSPSDRGLSSYEQYF
v_gene: TRBV7-9
j_gene: TRBJ2-7
abundance: large
d_gene: TRBD1

CDR3nt: TGTGCCAGCAGCTTGGGAGGGGACCCAGCCTACAATGAGCAGTTCTTC
CDR3aa: CASSLGGDPAYNEQFF
v_gene: TRBV5-4
j_gene: TRBJ2-1
abundance: few
d_gene: .

CDR3nt: TGCAGCGTGGAGGGGAGAGGCTACACCTTC
CDR3aa: CSVEGRGYTF
v_gene: TRBV29-1
j_gene: TRBJ1-2
abundance: .
d_gene: .

CDR3nt: TGCAGCGTTGAAGTAGCGGACCGAGGAAACACCATATATTTT
CDR3aa: CSVEVADRGNTIYF
v_gene: TRBV29-1
j_gene: TRBJ1-3
abundance: medium-sized
d_gene: .

CDR3nt: TGTGCCAGCACCCTACTAGTTTCCTCAGATACGCAGTATTTT
CDR3aa: CASTLLVSSDTQYF
v_gene: TRBV6-1
j_gene: TRBJ2-3
abundance: .
d_gene: .

CDR3nt: TGTGCCAGCAGCCAAAGCGGGGGGTTAAATGGGCAGTTCTTC
CDR3aa: CASSQSGGLNGQFF
v_gene: TRBV7-3
j_gene: TRBJ2-1
abundance: .
d_gene: TRBD2

CDR3nt: TGTGCCAGCAGCACTTGGGAGAACTACGAGCAGTACTTC
CDR3aa: CASSTWENYEQYF
v_gene: TRBV7-6
j_gene: TRBJ2-7
abundance: medium-sized
d_gene: .

CDR3nt: TGTGCCAGCAGCTTAACAGGGGGTGCCTCTGGAAACACCATATATTTT
CDR3aa: CASSLTGGASGNTIYF
v_gene: TRBV7-2
j_gene: TRBJ1-3
abundance: medium-sized
d_gene: TRBD1

CDR3nt: TGTGCCACCAGCAGAGAATGGGAGGGGCCCTCAGATACGCAGTATTTT
CDR3aa: CATSREWEGPSDTQYF
v_gene: TRBV15
j_gene: TRBJ2-3
abundance: large
d_gene: TRBD2

CDR3nt: TGCGCCAGCGCACCTAGCGGGTCCTCTCTCGAGCAGTACTTC
CDR3aa: CASAPSGSSLEQYF
v_gene: TRBV5-1
j_gene: TRBJ2-7
abundance: few
d_gene: TRBD2

CDR3nt: TGTGCCAGCAGCCTGGATAGGGGGCTAAAACCTTACAATGAGCAGTTCTTC
CDR3aa: CASSLDRGLKPYNEQFF
v_gene: TRBV11-2
j_gene: TRBJ2-1
abundance: medium-sized
d_gene: TRBD1

CDR3nt: TGTGCCACGGTGATCTCAAACAATGAGCAGTTCTTC
CDR3aa: CATVISNNEQFF
v_gene: TRBV2
j_gene: TRBJ2-1
abundance: large
d_gene: .

CDR3nt: TGTGCCAGCAGGCCGGGACTAGAGATCTACGAGCAGTACTTC
CDR3aa: CASRPGLEIYEQYF
v_gene: TRBV7-9
j_gene: TRBJ2-7
abundance: .
d_gene: TRBD2

CDR3nt: TGCGCCAGCACCCCGGGGGTAGCGGGAGATACCCAAGAGACCCAGTACTTC
CDR3aa: CASTPGVAGDTQETQYF
v_gene: TRBV5-1
j_gene: TRBJ2-5
abundance: medium-sized
d_gene: TRBD2

CDR3nt: TGTGCCAGCAGCCTGACAGGGGGGAACTCTGGAAACACCATATATTTT
CDR3aa: CASSLTGGNSGNTIYF
v_gene: TRBV7-2
j_gene: TRBJ1-3
abundance: many
d_gene: TRBD1

CDR3nt: TGTGCCAGCCGTCAAATGTCGGGGGAGAACACTGAAGCTTTCTTT
CDR3aa: CASRQMSGENTEAFF
v_gene: TRBV28
j_gene: TRBJ1-1
abundance: medium-sized
d_gene: .

CDR3nt: TGTGCCAGCACCTCGGACAGTTCCTACGAGCAGTACTTC
CDR3aa: CASTSDSSYEQYF
v_gene: TRBV11-2
j_gene: TRBJ2-7
abundance: medium-sized
d_gene: .

CDR3nt: TGTGCCAGCACCGGGCAGGGGTCCTACGAGCAGTACTTC
CDR3aa: CASTGQGSYEQYF
v_gene: TRBV2
j_gene: TRBJ2-7
abundance: medium-sized
d_gene: .

CDR3nt: TGCGCCAGCAGCTTGATTTTTGGTGAGCAGTTCTTC
CDR3aa: CASSLIFGEQFF
v_gene: TRBV5-1
j_gene: TRBJ2-1
abundance: medium-sized
d_gene: .

CDR3nt: TGCAGTGCTAGAATGGCGGGGGATTTTAATGAGCAGTTCTTC
CDR3aa: CSARMAGDFNEQFF
v_gene: TRBV20-1
j_gene: TRBJ2-1
abundance: many
d_gene: TRBD2

CDR3nt: TGCAGTGCTAGCAAATCTGGTAGCAATCAGCCCCAGCATTTT
CDR3aa: CSASKSGSNQPQHF
v_gene: TRBV20-1
j_gene: TRBJ1-5
abundance: hyperexpanded
d_gene: .

CDR3nt: TGTGCCAGCAGTGATACAGGGGACACTGAAGCTTTCTTT
CDR3aa: CASSDTGDTEAFF
v_gene: TRBV6-1
j_gene: TRBJ1-1
abundance: medium-sized
d_gene: TRBD1

CDR3nt: TGTGCCAGCAGCTTAGTTTTGTCCAGGGAGGATGAGCAGTTCTTC
CDR3aa: CASSLVLSREDEQFF
v_gene: TRBV7-8
j_gene: TRBJ2-1
abundance: medium-sized
d_gene: .

CDR3nt: TGCAGTGCTAGAGATGGGTTTAAGGCAGGGGCCGGGGAGCAGTACTTC
CDR3aa: CSARDGFKAGAGEQYF
v_gene: TRBV20-1
j_gene: TRBJ2-7
abundance: few
d_gene: .

CDR3nt: TGTGCCAGCAGCCTCCCCCCCAGGCGGGGCTTCTTTTACGAGCAGTACTTC
CDR3aa: CASSLPPRRGFFYEQYF
v_gene: TRBV12-3/TRBV12-4
j_gene: TRBJ2-7
abundance: .
d_gene: .

CDR3nt: TGTGCCTGGGTACTAGCGGGAGTCCACAATGAGCAGTTCTTC
CDR3aa: CAWVLAGVHNEQFF
v_gene: TRBV30
j_gene: TRBJ2-1
abundance: .
d_gene: TRBD2

CDR3nt: TGCAGTGTAAGGGGGCACGCAGATACGCAGTATTTT
CDR3aa: CSVRGHADTQYF
v_gene: TRBV20-1
j_gene: TRBJ2-3
abundance: hyperexpanded
d_gene: TRBD1

CDR3nt: TGCGCCAGCAGCCCAAGCGCCGGCAGCTCCTACAATGAGCAGTTCTTC
CDR3aa: CASSPSAGSSYNEQFF
v_gene: TRBV4-1
j_gene: TRBJ2-1
abundance: medium-sized
d_gene: .